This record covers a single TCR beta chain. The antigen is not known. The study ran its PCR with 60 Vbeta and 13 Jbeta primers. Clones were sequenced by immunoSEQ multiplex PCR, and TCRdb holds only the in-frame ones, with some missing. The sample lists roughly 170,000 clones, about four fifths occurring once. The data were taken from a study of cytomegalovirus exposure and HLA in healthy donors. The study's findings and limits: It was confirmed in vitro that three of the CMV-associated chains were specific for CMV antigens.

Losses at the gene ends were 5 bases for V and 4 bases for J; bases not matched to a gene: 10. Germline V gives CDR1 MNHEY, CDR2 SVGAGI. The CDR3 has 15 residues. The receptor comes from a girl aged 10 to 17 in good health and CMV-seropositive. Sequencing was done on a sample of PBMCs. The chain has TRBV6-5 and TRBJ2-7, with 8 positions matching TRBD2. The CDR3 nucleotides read TGTGCCAGCAGTCCCCCGGGAGGGAGCGGGTACGAGCAGTACTTC. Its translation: CASSPPGGSGYEQYF.